This is a list of T cell receptor beta chains from one sample in a study of OX40 agonist ivuxolimab in advanced cancers. Data came from immunoSEQ multiplex PCR; TCRdb stores just in-frame clones and leaves some out. Counted here are tens of thousands of clones, 88% occurring once; the ten biggest clones make up approximately 3.5%. The source material was CD4+ or CD8+ T cells sorted from blood, sampled in a trial of the OX40 agonist ivuxolimab. These receptors were taken from an adult with an advanced solid tumor such as melanoma, head and neck, liver or kidney cancer. The CDR3 runs from the conserved cysteine through the conserved F or W. Fields, in order: CDR3 length, V gene, J gene, CDR3 protein.

16,TRBV4-3,TRBJ1-2,CASSQELLSANYGYTF
15,TRBV18,TRBJ1-6,CASSSGTGRPSPLHF
12,TRBV4-2,TRBJ2-1,CASSQQAGEQFF
16,TRBV29-1,TRBJ2-2,CSVYGLAGTNTGELFF
16,TRBV4-3,TRBJ2-1,CASSQGRLAMGNEQFF
14,TRBV10-3,TRBJ1-4,CAISEGQGLEKLFF
14,TRBV27,TRBJ1-6,CASSLGRVGSPLHF
16,TRBV6-1,TRBJ2-7,CASSAYPEREVYEQYF
15,TRBV7-2,TRBJ2-1,CASTSDREPYNEQFF
15,TRBV12-5,TRBJ2-7,CASDARVPSSYEQYF
15,TRBV19,TRBJ1-3,CASRTGQISGNTIYF
11,TRBV7-9,TRBJ2-7,CASSTTREQYF
20,TRBV6-4,TRBJ1-5,CASTRGAQQRGGHSNQPQHF
16,TRBV28,TRBJ2-1,CASSLRAGGPSNEQFF
13,TRBV6-6,TRBJ2-7,CASRRDRAYEQYF
13,TRBV14,TRBJ2-5,CASSLTPQETQYF
15,TRBV7-9,TRBJ1-4,CASSFGEQQGEKLFF
12,TRBV7-9,TRBJ1-2,CASSLILEGYTF
16,TRBV18,TRBJ2-7,CASSPPRTRVENEQYF
16,TRBV6-6,TRBJ2-3,CASSYSDRDTTDTQYF
14,TRBV30,TRBJ1-2,CARDLGTGSYGYTF
15,TRBV11-3,TRBJ1-1,CASRSYRGSKTEAFF
12,TRBV27,TRBJ2-2,CASGILTGELFF
16,TRBV9,TRBJ2-1,CASSVAPTRTGNEQFF
15,TRBV5-1,TRBJ2-1,CASSLGAGDGDEQFF
15,TRBV5-7,TRBJ1-2,CASSWPGTTLGGYTF
15,TRBV4-3,TRBJ1-1,CASSQEEGGSSEAFF
14,TRBV2,TRBJ1-2,CASSEGTGSYGYTF
13,TRBV11-3,TRBJ2-2,CASLSGLTGELFF
16,TRBV7-3,TRBJ2-2,CASSQTSGSNTGELFF
15,TRBV18,TRBJ2-7,CASSPRGGTIYEQYF
14,TRBV7-9,TRBJ2-2,CASSLAGDTGELFF
16,TRBV5-1,TRBJ1-3,CASSLARGGNGNTIYF
13,TRBV18,TRBJ1-1,CASSLYGGTEAFF
15,TRBV5-1,TRBJ1-4,CASSFTGTANEKLFF
14,TRBV5-1,TRBJ2-1,CASSIMGLRNEQFF
12,TRBV4-2,TRBJ2-1,CASSPKGDEQFF
16,TRBV5-5,TRBJ1-3,CASSMDRGLFGNTIYF
14,TRBV28,TRBJ1-6,CASRPQGASSPLHF
17,TRBV18,TRBJ2-1,CASSPNSRLAGGDEQFF
15,TRBV4-1,TRBJ1-5,CASSQAYRDDQPQHF